A single T cell receptor (beta chain) is shown here with its context. Data came from immunoSEQ multiplex PCR; TCRdb stores just in-frame clones and leaves some out. The sample yields approximately 84,000 clones, around four fifths seen once. This sample is drawn from a study of blood T cell repertoires in COVID-19. The CDR3 sequence is 13 residues long. V gave up 5 bases and J gave up 16 bases, with 21 bases separating them. From germline, CDR1 is MNHEY and CDR2 SVGEGT. The sequence derives from a human donor in a cohort sampled during active COVID-19. The rearrangement joins TRBV6-2 or TRBV6-3 to TRBJ2-1; weak D call: TRBD2 (6 bases). Source material: peripheral blood. In nucleotides, the CDR3 is TGTGCCAGCAGTGCGGGACTCGCGGCGGTGTTATTCTTC. Protein sequence: CASSAGLAAVLFF.